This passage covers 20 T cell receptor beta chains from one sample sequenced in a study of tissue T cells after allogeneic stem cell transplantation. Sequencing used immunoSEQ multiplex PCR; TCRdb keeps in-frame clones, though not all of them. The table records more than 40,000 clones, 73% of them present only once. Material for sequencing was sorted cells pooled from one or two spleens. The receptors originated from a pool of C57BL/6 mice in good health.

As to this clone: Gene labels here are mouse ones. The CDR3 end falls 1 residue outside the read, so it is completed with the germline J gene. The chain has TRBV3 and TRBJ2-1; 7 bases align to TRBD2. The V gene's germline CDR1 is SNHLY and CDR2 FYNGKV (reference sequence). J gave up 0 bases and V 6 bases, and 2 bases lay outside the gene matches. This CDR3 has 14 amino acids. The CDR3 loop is CASRRLGNYAEQFF. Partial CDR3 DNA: TGTGCCAGCAGAAGACTGGGTAACTATGCTGAGCAGTTC. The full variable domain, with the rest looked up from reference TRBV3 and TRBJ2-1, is GPKVLQIPSHQIIDMGQMVTLNCDPVSNHLYFYWYKQILGQQMEFLVNFYNGKVMEKSKLFKDQFSVERPDGSYFTLKIQPTALEDSAVYFCASRRLGNYAEQFFGPGTRLTVL.

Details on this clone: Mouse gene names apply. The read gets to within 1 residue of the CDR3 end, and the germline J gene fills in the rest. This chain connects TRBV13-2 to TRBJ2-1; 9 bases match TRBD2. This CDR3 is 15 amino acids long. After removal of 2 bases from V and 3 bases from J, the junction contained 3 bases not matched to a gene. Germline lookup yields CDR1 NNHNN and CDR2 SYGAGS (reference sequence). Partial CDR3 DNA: TGTGCCAGCGGTGAGGGACTGGGATTCTATGCTGAGCAGTTC. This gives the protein CASGEGLGFYAEQF. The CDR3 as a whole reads CASGEGLGFYAEQFF.

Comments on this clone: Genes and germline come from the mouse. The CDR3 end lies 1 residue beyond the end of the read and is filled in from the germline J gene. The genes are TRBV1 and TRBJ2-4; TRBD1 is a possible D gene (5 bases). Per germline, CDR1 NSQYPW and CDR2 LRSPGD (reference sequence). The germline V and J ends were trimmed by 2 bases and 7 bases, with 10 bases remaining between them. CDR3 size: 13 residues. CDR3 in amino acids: CTCSAPRVDTLYF. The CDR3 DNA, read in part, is TGCACCTGCAGTGCACCCAGGGTGGACACCTTGTAC.

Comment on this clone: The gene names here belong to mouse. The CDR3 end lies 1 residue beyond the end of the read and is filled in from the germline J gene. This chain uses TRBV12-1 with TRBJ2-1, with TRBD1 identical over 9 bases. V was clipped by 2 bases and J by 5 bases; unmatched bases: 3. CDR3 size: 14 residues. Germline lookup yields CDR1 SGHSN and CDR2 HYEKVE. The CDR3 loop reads CASSPRDRDAEQFF. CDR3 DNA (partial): TGTGCCAGCTCTCCCCGGGACAGGGATGCTGAGCAGTTC.

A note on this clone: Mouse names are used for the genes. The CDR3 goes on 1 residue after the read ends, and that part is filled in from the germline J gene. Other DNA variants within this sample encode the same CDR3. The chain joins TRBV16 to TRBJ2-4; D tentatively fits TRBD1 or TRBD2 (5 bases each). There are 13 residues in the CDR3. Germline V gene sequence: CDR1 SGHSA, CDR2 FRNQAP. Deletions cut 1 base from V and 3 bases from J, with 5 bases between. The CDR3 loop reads CASSLGGQNTLYF. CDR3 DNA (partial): TGTGCAAGCAGCTTAGGGGGCCAAAACACCTTGTAC.

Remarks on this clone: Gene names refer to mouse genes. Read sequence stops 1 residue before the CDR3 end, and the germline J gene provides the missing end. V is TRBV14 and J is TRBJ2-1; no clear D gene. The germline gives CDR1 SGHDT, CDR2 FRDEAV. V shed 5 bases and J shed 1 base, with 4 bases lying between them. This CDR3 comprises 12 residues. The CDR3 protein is CASRDNYAEQFF. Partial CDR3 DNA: TGTGCCAGCAGGGACAACTATGCTGAGCAGTTC.

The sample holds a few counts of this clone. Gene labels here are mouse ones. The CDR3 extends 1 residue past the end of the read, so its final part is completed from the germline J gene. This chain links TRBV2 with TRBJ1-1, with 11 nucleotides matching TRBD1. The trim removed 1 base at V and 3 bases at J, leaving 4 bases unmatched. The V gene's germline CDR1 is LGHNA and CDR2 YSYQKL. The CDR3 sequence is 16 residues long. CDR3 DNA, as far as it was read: TGTGCCAGCAGCCAAGCACCGGGACAGGGGGACACAGAAGTCTTC. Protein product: CASSQAPGQGDTEVF. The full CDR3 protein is CASSQAPGQGDTEVFF.

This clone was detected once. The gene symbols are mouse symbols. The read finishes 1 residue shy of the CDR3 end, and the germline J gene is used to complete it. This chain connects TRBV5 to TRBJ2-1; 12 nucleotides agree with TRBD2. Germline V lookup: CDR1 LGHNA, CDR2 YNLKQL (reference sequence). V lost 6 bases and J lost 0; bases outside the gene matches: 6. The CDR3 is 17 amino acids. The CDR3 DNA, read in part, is TGTGCCAGCAGAAGGGGGACTGGGGGGTCTAACTATGCTGAGCAGTTC. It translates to CASRRGTGGSNYAEQF. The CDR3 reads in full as CASRRGTGGSNYAEQFF.

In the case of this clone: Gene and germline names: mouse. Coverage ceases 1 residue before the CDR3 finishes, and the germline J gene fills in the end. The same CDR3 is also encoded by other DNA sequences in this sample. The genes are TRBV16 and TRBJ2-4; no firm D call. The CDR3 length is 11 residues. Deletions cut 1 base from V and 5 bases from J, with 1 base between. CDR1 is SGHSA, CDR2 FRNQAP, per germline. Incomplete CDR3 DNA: TGTGCAAGCAGCTTAGGAAACACCTTGTAC. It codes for CASSLGNTLY. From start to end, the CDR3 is CASSLGNTLYF. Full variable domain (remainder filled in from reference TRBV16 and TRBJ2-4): NAGVIQTPRHKVTGKGQEATLWCEPISGHSAVFWYRQTIVQGLEFLTYFRNQAPIDDSGMPKERFSAQMPNQSHSTLKIQSTQPQDSAVYLCASSLGNTLYFGAGTRLSVL.

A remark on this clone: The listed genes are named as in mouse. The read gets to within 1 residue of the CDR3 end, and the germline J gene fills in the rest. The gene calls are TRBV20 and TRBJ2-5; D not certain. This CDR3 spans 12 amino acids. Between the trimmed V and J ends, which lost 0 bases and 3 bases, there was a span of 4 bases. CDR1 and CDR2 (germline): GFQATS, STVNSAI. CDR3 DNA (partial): TGTGGTGCTAGGGATCAGCAAGACACCCAGTAC. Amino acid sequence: CGARDQQDTQY. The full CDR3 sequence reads CGARDQQDTQYF. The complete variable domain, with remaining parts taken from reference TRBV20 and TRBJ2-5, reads GALVYQYPRRTICKSGTSMRMECQAVGFQATSVAWYRQSPQKTFELIALSTVNSAIKYEQNFTQEKFPISHPNLSFSSMTVLNAYLEDRGLYLCGARDQQDTQYFGPGTRLLVL.

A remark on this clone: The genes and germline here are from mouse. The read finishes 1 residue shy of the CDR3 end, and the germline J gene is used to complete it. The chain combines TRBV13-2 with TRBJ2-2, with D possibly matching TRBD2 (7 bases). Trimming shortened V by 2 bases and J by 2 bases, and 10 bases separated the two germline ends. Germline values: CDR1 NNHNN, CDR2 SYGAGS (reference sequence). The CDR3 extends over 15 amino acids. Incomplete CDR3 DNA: TGTGCCAGCGGTGACGGGGGGCTGAACACCGGGCAGCTCTAC. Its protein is CASGDGGLNTGQLY. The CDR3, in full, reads CASGDGGLNTGQLYF.

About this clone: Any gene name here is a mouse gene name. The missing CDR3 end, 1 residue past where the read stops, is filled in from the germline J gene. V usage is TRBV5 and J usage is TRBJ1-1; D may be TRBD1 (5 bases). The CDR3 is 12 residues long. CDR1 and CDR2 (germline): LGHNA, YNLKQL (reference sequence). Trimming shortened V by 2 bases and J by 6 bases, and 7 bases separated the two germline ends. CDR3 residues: CASSQQGSEVFF. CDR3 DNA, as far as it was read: TGTGCCAGCAGCCAACAGGGCTCAGAAGTCTTC.

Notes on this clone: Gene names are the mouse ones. CDR3 sequence reads: CASSRQGRDTQYF. The CDR3 bases that were read are TGTGCCAGCAGCAGACAGGGGAGAGACACCCAGTAC. The rearrangement links TRBV13-1 to TRBJ2-5; 8 bases align to TRBD1. The read terminates 1 residue ahead of where the CDR3 ends, so the germline J gene completes it. The trim removed 5 bases at V and 5 bases at J, leaving 4 bases unmatched. This CDR3 spans 13 amino acids. Germline V gives CDR1 NSHNY, CDR2 SYGAGN.

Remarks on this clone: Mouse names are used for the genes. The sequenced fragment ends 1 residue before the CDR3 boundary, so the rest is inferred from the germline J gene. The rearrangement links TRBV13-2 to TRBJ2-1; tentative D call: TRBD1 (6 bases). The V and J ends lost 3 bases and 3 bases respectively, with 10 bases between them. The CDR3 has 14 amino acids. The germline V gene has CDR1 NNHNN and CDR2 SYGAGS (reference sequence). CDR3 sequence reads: CASGAGTLYAEQFF. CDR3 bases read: TGTGCCAGCGGTGCCGGGACACTCTATGCTGAGCAGTTC.

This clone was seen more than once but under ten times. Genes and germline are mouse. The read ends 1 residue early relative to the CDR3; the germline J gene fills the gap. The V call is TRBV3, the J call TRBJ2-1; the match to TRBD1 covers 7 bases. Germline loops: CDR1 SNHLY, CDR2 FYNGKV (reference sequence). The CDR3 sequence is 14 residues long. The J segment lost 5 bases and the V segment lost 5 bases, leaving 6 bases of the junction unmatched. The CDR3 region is CASSPQGRDAEQFF. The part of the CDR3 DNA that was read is TGTGCCAGCAGCCCACAGGGGAGGGATGCTGAGCAGTTC.

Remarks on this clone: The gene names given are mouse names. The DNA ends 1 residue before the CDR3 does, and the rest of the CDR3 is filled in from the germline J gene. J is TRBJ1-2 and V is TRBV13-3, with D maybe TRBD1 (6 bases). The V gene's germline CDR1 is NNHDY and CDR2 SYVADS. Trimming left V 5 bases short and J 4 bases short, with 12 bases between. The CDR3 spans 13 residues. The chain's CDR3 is CASSYREGSDYTF. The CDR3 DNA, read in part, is TGTGCCAGCAGCTACAGGGAAGGCTCCGACTACACC.

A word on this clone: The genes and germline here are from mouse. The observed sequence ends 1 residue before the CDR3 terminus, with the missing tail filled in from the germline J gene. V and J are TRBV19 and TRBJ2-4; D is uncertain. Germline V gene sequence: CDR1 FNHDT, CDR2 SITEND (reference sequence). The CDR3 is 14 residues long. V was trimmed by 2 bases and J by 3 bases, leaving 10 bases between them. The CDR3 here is CASSMRERQNTLYF. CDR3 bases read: TGTGCCAGCAGTATGCGGGAGAGACAAAACACCTTGTAC.

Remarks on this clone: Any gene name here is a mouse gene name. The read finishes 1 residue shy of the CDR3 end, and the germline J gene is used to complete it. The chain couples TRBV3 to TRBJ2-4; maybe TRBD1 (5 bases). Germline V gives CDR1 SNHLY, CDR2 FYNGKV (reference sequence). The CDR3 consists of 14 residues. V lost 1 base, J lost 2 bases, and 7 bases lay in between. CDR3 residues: CASSLETAQNTLYF. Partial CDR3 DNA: TGTGCCAGCAGCTTAGAGACAGCTCAAAACACCTTGTAC.

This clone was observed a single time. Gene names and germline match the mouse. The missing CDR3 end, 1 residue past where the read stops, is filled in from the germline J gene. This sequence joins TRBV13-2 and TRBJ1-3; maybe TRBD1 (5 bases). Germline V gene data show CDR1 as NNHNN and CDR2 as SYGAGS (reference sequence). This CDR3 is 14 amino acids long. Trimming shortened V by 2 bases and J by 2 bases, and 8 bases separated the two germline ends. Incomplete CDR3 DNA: TGTGCCAGCGGTGAACGGGGGGCTGGAAATACGCTCTAT. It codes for CASGERGAGNTLY. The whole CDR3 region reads CASGERGAGNTLYF.

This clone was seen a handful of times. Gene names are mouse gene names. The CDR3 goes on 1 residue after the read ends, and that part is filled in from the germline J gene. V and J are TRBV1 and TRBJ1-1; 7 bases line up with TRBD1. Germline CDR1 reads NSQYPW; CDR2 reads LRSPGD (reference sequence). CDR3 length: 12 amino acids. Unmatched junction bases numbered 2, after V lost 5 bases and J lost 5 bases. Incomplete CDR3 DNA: TGCACCTGCAGTCTACAGGGGACAGAAGTCTTC. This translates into CTCSLQGTEVF. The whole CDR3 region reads CTCSLQGTEVFF.